This passage covers 11 T cell receptor beta chains from one sample sequenced in a study of blood T cell repertoires in COVID-19. Assay: immunoSEQ multiplex PCR; the TCRdb copy retains only in-frame clones and omits some. The table has about 100,000 clones, more than 65% seen once. The sample consisted of peripheral blood. All receptors derive from a woman aged 70-85 years with acute or convalescent COVID-19.

A few counts support this clone. The chain joins TRBV9 to TRBJ1-1; D possibly corresponds to TRBD1 (5 bases). The CDR3 is 14 residues long. Germline V lookup: CDR1 SGDLS, CDR2 YYNGEE. V was trimmed by 0 bases and J by 1 base, leaving 7 bases between them. For the CDR3, the DNA is TGTGCCAGCAGCGTAGACCAGGGGAACACTGAAGCTTTCTTT. Translated, it gives CASSVDQGNTEAFF.

The chain has TRBV21-1 and TRBJ1-4; the D call of TRBD1 is as the table states it, not checked on the DNA. TRBV21-1 is a documented pseudogene. CDR3 size: 11 residues. DNA for the CDR3: TGCGAGACAGAGACTAATGAAAAACTGTTTTTT. As protein: CETETNEKLFF.

The V call is TRBV10-1, the J call TRBJ1-1; D call uncertain. Trimming shortened V by 0 bases and J by 5 bases, and 13 bases separated the two germline ends. Germline V gene data show CDR1 as WNHNN and CDR2 as SYGVQD (reference sequence). The CDR3 is 15 amino acids. CDR3 sequence reads: CASSESGGGLTEAFF. For the CDR3, the DNA is TGCGCCAGCAGTGAGTCGGGCGGAGGGCTGACTGAAGCTTTCTTT.

The rearrangement links TRBV6-5 to TRBJ1-1; D may be TRBD1 (6 bases). V was shortened by 6 bases and J by 4 bases, with 18 bases between the two germline ends. This CDR3 contains 15 residues. Germline CDR1 and CDR2: MNHEY and SVGAGI. This chain's CDR3 is CASSTGGGRSTEAFF. DNA for the CDR3: TGTGCCAGCAGCACCGGGGGGGGGCGTAGCACTGAAGCTTTCTTT.

This clone occurred once. J is TRBJ2-1 and V is TRBV7-2; 14 nucleotides align to TRBD2. CDR1 SGHTA and CDR2 FQGNSA come from the germline V gene. The CDR3 has 15 amino acids. V trimming: 5 bases; J trimming: 9 bases; junction bases outside the gene matches: 6. The CDR3 sequence: CASSQTSGGAVEQFF. DNA of the CDR3: TGTGCCAGCAGCCAGACTAGCGGGGGGGCGGTTGAGCAGTTCTTC.

The table lists this clone with a few counts. The rearrangement uses TRBV19 and TRBJ1-5, with unresolved D. Deletions cut 7 bases from V and 8 bases from J, with 12 bases between. This CDR3 comprises 12 residues. The germline CDR1 and CDR2 sequences are LNHDA and SQIVND (reference sequence). CDR3 protein: CASIGRREPQHF. CDR3 coding DNA: TGTGCCAGTATAGGCCGGCGGGAGCCCCAGCATTTT.

The gene calls are TRBV10-2 and TRBJ1-5; D is uncertain. The germline V gene encodes CDR1 WSHSY and CDR2 SAAADI. This CDR3 spans 15 amino acids. V lost 3 bases to trimming and J lost 0 bases, with 9 bases between them. For the CDR3, the DNA is TGCGCCAGCAGTGACACGGGTAATAGCAATCAGCCCCAGCATTTT. Translated, it gives CASSDTGNSNQPQHF.

The J gene is TRBJ2-7, the V gene TRBV6-5, with D possibly matching TRBD2 (6 bases). CDR1 and CDR2 (germline): MNHEY, SVGAGI. Trimming pared 7 bases from V and 7 bases from J, leaving 20 bases between. The CDR3 loop spans 14 amino acids. In nucleotides, the CDR3 is TGTGCCAGCAAGGAGGGCACAAACTGGGGGGAGCAGTACTTC. Translated, it gives CASKEGTNWGEQYF.

This chain joins TRBV19 and TRBJ2-3; 8 nucleotides line up with TRBD1. There are 13 residues in the CDR3. Trimming cost V 7 bases and J 6 bases; bases outside gene matches: 6. Per the germline V gene, CDR1 is LNHDA and CDR2 is SQIVND (reference sequence). The CDR3 region is CASIGTGHDTQYF. DNA for the CDR3: TGTGCCAGTATTGGGACAGGACACGATACGCAGTATTTT. Filled out from reference TRBV19 and TRBJ2-3, the complete variable domain reads DGGITQSPKYLFRKEGQNVTLSCEQNLNHDAMYWYRQDPGQGLRLIYYSQIVNDFQKGDIAEGYSVSREKKESFPLTVTSAQKNPTAFYLCASIGTGHDTQYFGPGTRLTVL.

This rearrangement joins TRBV19 to TRBJ1-2, with TRBD1 matching 8 bases. Trimming removed 4 bases from V and 7 bases from J; junction bases left unmatched: 8. In germline, CDR1 is LNHDA, CDR2 SQIVND (reference sequence). The CDR3 runs to 14 residues. DNA of the CDR3: TGTGCCAGTAGTACCTTGGACAGGGACCGTGGCTACACCTTC. The encoded protein is CASSTLDRDRGYTF.

The V call is TRBV29-1, the J call TRBJ2-3, with D perhaps matching TRBD2 (5 bases). This CDR3 contains 15 residues. V was trimmed by 4 bases and J by 3 bases, leaving 17 bases between them. The germline V gene encodes CDR1 SQVTM and CDR2 ANQGSEA. In DNA, the CDR3 is TGCAGCGTTGTGAGAGCGGACCTAATGACAGATACGCAGTATTTT. Its protein product is CSVVRADLMTDTQYF.